This T cell receptor beta chain was documented in a study of blood T cell repertoires in COVID-19. Some clones are missing from TCRdb's copy, which holds only in-frame ones; the method was immunoSEQ multiplex PCR. The sample records about 180,000 clones, approximately 80% being singletons. Germline CDR1 reads WSHSY; CDR2 reads SAAADI. The CDR3 runs 15 residues. V was pared by 3 bases and J by 7 bases, with 9 bases of the junction left unmatched. The clonotype was recovered from a human donor in a cohort sampled during active COVID-19. The chain combines TRBV10-2 with TRBJ2-1; 7 nucleotides align to TRBD1. Sequencing was performed on peripheral blood. CDR3 sequence: CASSDHRGVRNEQFF. CDR3 sequence (DNA): TGCGCCAGCAGTGATCACAGGGGCGTCAGGAATGAGCAGTTCTTC.